The TCR beta chain described here comes from a study of T cell responses to AZD1222 COVID-19 vaccine. In its sample, this clone was seen a few times. Some clones are missing from TCRdb's copy, which holds only in-frame ones; the method was immunoSEQ multiplex PCR. The data show 95,000 to 130,000 clones, with approximately 90% seen just once and roughly 1.5% held by the top ten. The source was peripheral blood, collected 28 days after the second AZD1222 dose. The receptor comes from an adult who received the AZD1222 COVID-19 vaccine.

CDR3: CATTPWGYSYEQYF. The CDR3 DNA is TGTGCCACCACCCCTTGGGGGTACTCCTACGAGCAGTACTTC. This sequence joins TRBV10-3 and TRBJ2-7; D could derive from TRBD1 or TRBD2 (5 bases each). The germline gives CDR1 ENHRY, CDR2 SYGVKD. CDR3 length: 14 residues. V lost 10 bases and J lost 0, with 16 bases in between.